This entry describes one T cell receptor (beta chain). Its specificity is unknown. The data stem from a study of T cell responses to AZD1222 COVID-19 vaccine. Regarding the study as a whole: Repertoire sampling was restricted to post-peak T cell response timepoints. Vaccine-associated CD4 TCRs spanned spike, dominant at 160-218 and 743-854.

The germline gives CDR1 LGHNA, CDR2 YNFKEQ. V was clipped by 1 base and J by 3 bases, with 12 bases between them. The CDR3 extends over 15 amino acids. Profiling relied on immunoSEQ multiplex PCR, and the TCRdb table lists in-frame clones only, not all of them. The table has approximately 180,000 clones, 88% seen once. The gene calls are TRBV4-2 and TRBJ1-1; D remains unclear. Sequenced material: peripheral blood, taken on day 0 of AZD1222 vaccination. This TCR came from an adult in good health. For the CDR3, the DNA is TGTGCCAGCAGCCAAGTCGGTGAGTCCGACACTGAAGCTTTCTTT. Translating gives CASSQVGESDTEAFF.